This is a list of T cell receptor beta chains from one sample in a study of T cell responses to AZD1222 COVID-19 vaccine. Profiling relied on immunoSEQ multiplex PCR, and the TCRdb table lists in-frame clones only, not all of them. The sample consists of about 120,000 clones, roughly 90% of them appearing once. The sequencing here drew on peripheral blood, taken on day 0 of AZD1222 vaccination. These receptor sequences come from an adult in good health. CDR3s include the opening cysteine and the closing phenylalanine or tryptophan. D genes are given only for firm matches. A row's size may be missing; if present it is once, few, many or a size class.

few	TRBV18	-	TRBJ2-7	TGTGCCAGCTCACGCTCGGCCCAAAGCTCCTACGAGCAGTACTTC	CASSRSAQSSYEQYF
-	TRBV6-5	TRBD1	TRBJ2-2	TGTGCCAGCAGGACGGACAGGCCCGGCACCGGGGAGCTGTTTTTT	CASRTDRPGTGELFF
-	TRBV29-1	-	TRBJ1-3	TGCAGCGTTGAAACGTTACAGGGTTATGGAAACACCATATATTTT	CSVETLQGYGNTIYF
-	TRBV3-1/TRBV3-2	-	TRBJ1-2	TGTGCCAGCAGCCTGGGACCTAACTATGGCTACACCTTC	CASSLGPNYGYTF
-	TRBV2	-	TRBJ1-1	TGTGCCAGCAGGAACAGCTTGAACACTGAAGCTTTCTTT	CASRNSLNTEAFF
-	TRBV9	TRBD1	TRBJ1-3	TGTGCCAGCAGCGTAGCTCTCGGGACAGGGGGGGACACCATATATTTT	CASSVALGTGGDTIYF
-	TRBV7-6	TRBD2	TRBJ2-5	TGTGCCAGCAGCCTTACTAGCGGGAGGGTTTCAGAGACCCAGTACTTC	CASSLTSGRVSETQYF
-	TRBV5-4	-	TRBJ1-1	TGTGCCAGCAGCTTGGGGGCTGGAACTGAAGCTTTCTTT	CASSLGAGTEAFF
-	TRBV12-5	TRBD1	TRBJ1-2	TGTGCTAGTGGCCCGGGACAGTCCTCCTATGGCTACACCTTC	CASGPGQSSYGYTF
-	TRBV15	-	TRBJ2-1	TGTGCCACCAGCACCTTGTACAATGAGCAGTTCTTC	CATSTLYNEQFF
-	TRBV18	-	TRBJ1-1	TGTGCCAGCTCAGGGGGCGGGACGAACACTGAAGCTTTCTTT	CASSGGGTNTEAFF
-	TRBV6-5	-	TRBJ1-2	TGTGCCAGCAGACCCAGCGATAACGGTTACTATGGCTACACCTTC	CASRPSDNGYYGYTF
-	TRBV5-8	-	TRBJ1-5	TGTGCCAGCAACACCGTTTATCAGCCCCAGCATTTT	CASNTVYQPQHF
-	TRBV25-1	TRBD1	TRBJ2-2	TGTGCCAGCAGTGAGCTACCGACAGGGAGAGACACCGGGGAGCTGTTTTTT	CASSELPTGRDTGELFF
-	TRBV7-2	-	TRBJ1-1	TGTGCCAGCAGGGTCTCGGGCGGGACTGAAGCTTTCTTT	CASRVSGGTEAFF
-	TRBV5-1	-	TRBJ2-2	TGCGCCAGCAGCTTGAGAAACACCGGGGAGCTGTTTTTT	CASSLRNTGELFF
-	TRBV7-3	-	TRBJ2-7	TGTGCCAGCAGCTTTGGACCCGGAGACGAGCAGTACTTC	CASSFGPGDEQYF
-	TRBV7-2	-	TRBJ2-3	TGTGCCAGCAGCTTAGGGGACTCTTTAGAGACAGATACGCAGTATTTT	CASSLGDSLETDTQYF
-	TRBV5-1	-	TRBJ1-1	TGCGCCAGCAACCTTGACAGGAACACTGAAGCTTTCTTT	CASNLDRNTEAFF
-	TRBV6-6	-	TRBJ2-1	TGTGCCAGCAGTTACTCCGTGACTAGTGATGAGCAGTTCTTC	CASSYSVTSDEQFF
-	TRBV28	TRBD1	TRBJ2-5	TGTGCCAGCAGTTCAGGGGGCGAAGAGACCCAGTACTTC	CASSSGGEETQYF
-	TRBV5-1	TRBD1	TRBJ1-1	TGCGCCAGCGGAAAACAGGGGGTGAACACTGAAGCTTTCTTT	CASGKQGVNTEAFF
-	TRBV6-1	-	TRBJ1-2	TGTGCCAGCAGTGAAGCCGGGACCAGAACCCCCTATGGCTACACCTTC	CASSEAGTRTPYGYTF
few	TRBV5-6	-	TRBJ1-3	TGTGCCAGCAGCGTCGGGGAGACTGGAAACACCATATATTTT	CASSVGETGNTIYF
-	TRBV15	TRBD2	TRBJ2-1	TGTGCCACCAGCAGGGCCGGGACTAGGAGCAATGAGCAGTTCTTC	CATSRAGTRSNEQFF
-	TRBV19	-	TRBJ2-5	TGTGCCAGTAGTACCAGATACCAAGAGACCCAGTACTTC	CASSTRYQETQYF
-	TRBV18	-	TRBJ1-1	TGTGCCAGCTCACCACCGAGGCGGCCCCAAGGGACTGAAGCTTTCTTT	CASSPPRRPQGTEAFF
-	TRBV2	-	TRBJ1-5	TGTGCCAGCAGGCCAGACAGAAACAATCAGCCCCAGCATTTT	CASRPDRNNQPQHF
once	TRBV10-3	TRBD1	TRBJ1-2	TGTGCCATCAGTGAAGACAGGGCAAATGGCTACACCTTC	CAISEDRANGYTF
-	TRBV5-1	-	TRBJ2-3	TGCGCCAGCAGCTCCTCCGGGGGACCCACAGATACGCAGTATTTT	CASSSSGGPTDTQYF
-	TRBV9	-	TRBJ1-6	TGTGCCAGCAGCGCCGGGGCTACTCTTAATTCACCCCTCCACTTT	CASSAGATLNSPLHF
-	TRBV6-6	-	TRBJ2-5	TGTGCCAGCACCTCAGGGGTGACCCAGTACTTC	CASTSGVTQYF
few	TRBV27	-	TRBJ2-7	TGTGCCAGCAGTCCCCCGGGGGCCGGCTACGAGCAGTACTTC	CASSPPGAGYEQYF
once	TRBV12-5	-	TRBJ1-1	TGTGCTAGTGGTTTGGTACTGGCCAGATGGGTTGAAGCTTTCTTT	CASGLVLARWVEAFF
-	TRBV24-1	-	TRBJ2-3	TGTGCCACCAGTGATCCGCGGAGTGGGGATACGCAGTATTTT	CATSDPRSGDTQYF
-	TRBV5-6	-	TRBJ1-5	TGTGCCAGCAGCATAGCCTACCAGCCCCAGCATTTT	CASSIAYQPQHF
-	TRBV6-1	-	TRBJ1-1	TGTGCCAGCAGTGACATTGGGGACCAGAACACTGAAGCTTTCTTT	CASSDIGDQNTEAFF
-	TRBV6-1	-	TRBJ1-5	TGTGCCAGCAGTGAAGTGGGCTGGGGAAATCAGCCCCAGCATTTT	CASSEVGWGNQPQHF
-	TRBV2	TRBD1	TRBJ1-2	TGTGCCAGCGGACAGGAAGCTAACTATGGCTACACCTTC	CASGQEANYGYTF
-	TRBV24-1	-	TRBJ1-1	TGTGCCACCCCTTCAGCTTTCTTT	CATPSAFF
-	TRBV5-8	TRBD1	TRBJ2-7	TGTGCCAGCAGCCAAACAGGGGGCTATCTCTACGAGCAGTACTTC	CASSQTGGYLYEQYF
-	TRBV15	TRBD1	TRBJ1-2	TGTGCCACCAGCAAGGGACAGGGGGCCGGTGGCTACACCTTC	CATSKGQGAGGYTF
-	TRBV6-5	TRBD1	TRBJ1-2	TGTGCCAGCCTTGACACAGGGGTCAACTATGGCTACACCTTC	CASLDTGVNYGYTF
-	TRBV6-5	-	TRBJ2-7	TGTGCCAGCAGTTACTCTCGGAGGGCCTACGAGCAGTACTTC	CASSYSRRAYEQYF
-	TRBV7-2	-	TRBJ1-1	TGTGCCAGCAGCTTGGGGGGTTTCGGCACTGAAGCTTTCTTT	CASSLGGFGTEAFF
-	TRBV28	TRBD1	TRBJ2-7	TGTGCCAGCAGTTTGCCGGGGACAGGGAATTACGAGCAGTACTTC	CASSLPGTGNYEQYF
-	TRBV30	TRBD1	TRBJ1-1	TGTGCCTGGGGGGAACAGGGGTACACTGAAGCTTTCTTT	CAWGEQGYTEAFF
-	TRBV5-6	-	TRBJ2-5	TGTGCCAGCAGGACCTGGGGAGATACCCAAGAGACCCAGTACTTC	CASRTWGDTQETQYF
once	TRBV7-2	TRBD1	TRBJ1-5	TGTGCCAGCAGTCTGGACAGGGCTTACAATCAGCCCCAGCATTTT	CASSLDRAYNQPQHF
-	TRBV10-3	TRBD2	TRBJ2-2	TGTGCCATCAGTGACTCCGGGACTAGCCTCACCGGGGAGCTGTTTTTT	CAISDSGTSLTGELFF
-	TRBV29-1	-	TRBJ1-2	TGCAGCGTTGTGAGGGATGGCTACACCTTC	CSVVRDGYTF
once	TRBV28	-	TRBJ1-2	TGTGCCAGCAGTTCCCACTATGGCTACACCTTC	CASSSHYGYTF
-	TRBV7-2	TRBD1	TRBJ1-2	TGTGCCAGCAGCTACGGGACAGCTAACTATGGCTACACCTTC	CASSYGTANYGYTF
once	TRBV9	TRBD2	TRBJ2-7	TGTGCCAGCAGCGAGGGACTAGCGGGCCCCTTGGGCTACGAGCAGTACTTC	CASSEGLAGPLGYEQYF